These 29 T cell receptor beta chains originate from one sample sequenced in a study of T cell responses to AZD1222 COVID-19 vaccine. Profiling relied on immunoSEQ multiplex PCR, and the TCRdb table lists in-frame clones only, not all of them. Among tens of thousands of clones listed, 70% to 90% were seen once. The source was peripheral blood, collected on day 0 of AZD1222 vaccination. These receptor sequences come from an adult in good health.

The V call is TRBV28, the J call TRBJ1-2; D is possibly TRBD1 (5 bases). The CDR3 runs 12 residues. V was shortened by 7 bases and J by 8 bases, with 14 bases between the two germline ends. The germline V gene encodes CDR1 MDHEN and CDR2 SYDVKM. CDR3 DNA: TGTGCCAGCATGAGCAGGGCGCCCGGCTACACCTTC. Translating it yields CASMSRAPGYTF.

This rearrangement joins TRBV18 to TRBJ1-2; D not certain. Trimming pared 1 base from V and 9 bases from J, leaving 9 bases between. This CDR3 has 12 amino acids. The germline CDR1 and CDR2 sequences are KGHSH and LQKENI. The CDR3 DNA is TGTGCCAGCTCACCACAAGACCGAAGCTACACCTTC. Its protein is CASSPQDRSYTF. The entire variable domain, with the rest obtained from reference TRBV18 and TRBJ1-2, is as follows: NAGVMQNPRHLVRRRGQEARLRCSPMKGHSHVYWYRQLPEEGLKFMVYLQKENIIDESGMPKERFSAEFPKEGPSILRIQQVVRGDSAAYFCASSPQDRSYTFGSGTRLTVV.

The chain uses TRBV3-1 (or the pseudogene TRBV3-2) and TRBJ2-5, with a tentative D call TRBD1 (6 bases). The germline V gene encodes CDR1 LGHDT and CDR2 YNNKEL (reference sequence). Deletions cut 0 bases from V and 5 bases from J, with 16 bases between. This CDR3 is 16 amino acids long. CDR3 protein: CASSQDFRGTRETQYF. The CDR3 bases are TGTGCCAGCAGCCAAGATTTTAGAGGGACACGGGAGACCCAGTACTTC.

The chain links TRBV18 to TRBJ1-5; D remains unclear. The CDR3 covers 15 residues. The V end lost 2 bases, the J end lost 2 bases, and 10 bases lay between the germline ends. Germline V gene lookup returns CDR1 KGHSH and CDR2 LQKENI. CDR3 in amino acids: CASSPEALGNQPQHF. CDR3 nucleotides: TGTGCCAGCTCACCAGAGGCTTTGGGCAATCAGCCCCAGCATTTT.

The chain uses TRBV7-3 and TRBJ2-2, with D tentatively TRBD1 (6 bases). This CDR3 comprises 20 residues. CDR1 is SGHTA, CDR2 FQGTGA, per germline. With 0 bases removed from V and 1 base from J, the gap between germline ends came to 21 bases. The CDR3 DNA reads TGTGCCAGCAGCTTAACCGGACAGAAGAGGGGCAAACTGAACACCGGGGAGCTGTTTTTT. Its protein is CASSLTGQKRGKLNTGELFF. The variable domain in full, completed from reference TRBV7-3 and TRBJ2-2, reads GAGVSQTPSNKVTEKGKYVELRCDPISGHTALYWYRQSLGQGPEFLIYFQGTGAADDSGLPNDRFFAVRPEGSVSTLKIQRTERGDSAVYLCASSLTGQKRGKLNTGELFFGEGSRLTVL.

V gene TRBV29-1 combines with J gene TRBJ1-2; D is uncertain. V lost 1 base, J lost 4 bases, and 10 bases lay in between. Germline V CDR1 and CDR2: SQVTM, ANQGSEA. This CDR3 is built from 13 residues. CDR3 sequence (DNA): TGCAGCGTTGAAGGTGGCAGTAGCTATGGCTACACCTTC. Its protein product is CSVEGGSSYGYTF.

This chain connects TRBV13 to TRBJ2-2, with TRBD2 matching 14 bases. V dropped 4 bases and J dropped 7; count of bases not matched to a gene: 11. In germline, CDR1 is PRHDT, CDR2 FYEKMQ (reference sequence). The length of the CDR3 is 18 residues. CDR3 in DNA: TGTGCCAGCAGCTCCTACGGGACTAGCGGGGGCTCGCGCGGGGAGCTGTTTTTT. This codes for CASSSYGTSGGSRGELFF.

The chain joins TRBV19 to TRBJ1-3; D remains ambiguous. Germline lookup yields CDR1 LNHDA and CDR2 SQIVND (reference sequence). This CDR3 is built from 15 residues. V lost 2 bases and J lost 0, with 8 bases in between. CDR3 DNA sequence: TGTGCCAGTAGTATAATCGGCCGCTCTGGAAACACCATATATTTT. This codes for CASSIIGRSGNTIYF.

The gene calls are TRBV14 and TRBJ1-1, with D unresolved. V was clipped by 6 bases and J by 1 base, with 6 bases between them. Per the germline V gene, CDR1 is SGHDN and CDR2 is FVKESK. The length of the CDR3 is 12 residues. The CDR3 reads CASSKRNTEAFF. The CDR3 bases are TGTGCCAGCAGTAAGAGGAACACTGAAGCTTTCTTT.

V and J are TRBV5-1 and TRBJ1-1; D unresolved. V was pared by 7 bases and J by 4 bases, with 17 bases between. This CDR3 region has 14 residues. The germline V gene has CDR1 SGHRS and CDR2 YFSETQ. As DNA, the CDR3 is TGCGCCAGCGACCCGGGAGGGCGTAGCACTGAAGCTTTCTTT. It codes for CASDPGGRSTEAFF.

V gene TRBV10-1 combines with J gene TRBJ2-3; D unclear. The CDR3 totals 15 residues. Per germline, CDR1 WNHNN and CDR2 SYGVQD (reference sequence). V was shortened by 2 bases and J by 0 bases, with 9 bases between the two germline ends. DNA for the CDR3: TGCGCCAGCAGTGAGGGACGGTCTAGCACAGATACGCAGTATTTT. This encodes CASSEGRSSTDTQYF.

V is TRBV14 and J is TRBJ1-2; D ambiguous. V lost 1 base, J lost 2 bases, and 11 bases lay in between. This CDR3 has 15 amino acids. Germline V CDR1 and CDR2: SGHDN, FVKESK. The CDR3 DNA reads as TGTGCCAGCAGCCAAGGGGGTCTGGGGAACTATGGCTACACCTTC. This sequence encodes CASSQGGLGNYGYTF.

This chain joins TRBV11-3 and TRBJ2-5, with D possibly matching TRBD1 (5 bases). CDR3 length: 12 amino acids. Germline-derived CDR1 and CDR2 are SGHNT and YENEEA. Trimming removed 2 bases at V and 4 bases at J, with 5 bases between. DNA of the CDR3: TGTGCCAGCAGCTTAAGGGGAGAGACCCAGTACTTC. This translates into CASSLRGETQYF.

The chain recombines TRBV6-1 with TRBJ2-5, with D uncertain. CDR1 and CDR2 from the germline V gene are MNHNS and SASEGT. The CDR3 spans 13 residues. The V and J ends lost 0 bases and 5 bases respectively, with 7 bases between them. DNA for the CDR3: TGTGCCAGCAGTGAAGCTACGAGGGAGACCCAGTACTTC. Protein sequence: CASSEATRETQYF.

This sequence joins TRBV7-3 and TRBJ2-1, with 11 bases that match TRBD2. Germline V gene sequence: CDR1 SGHTA, CDR2 FQGTGA. The CDR3 extends over 16 amino acids. Trimming cost V 5 bases and J 3 bases; bases outside gene matches: 6. CDR3 sequence (DNA): TGTGCCAGCAGCGCCCTAGCGGGGGGATTCTACAATGAGCAGTTCTTC. Translated: CASSALAGGFYNEQFF.

The V gene is TRBV2, the J gene TRBJ1-1; a possible D gene is TRBD1 (5 bases). Germline V gene lookup returns CDR1 SNHLY and CDR2 FYNNEI. V was shortened by 7 bases and J by 4 bases, with 10 bases between the two germline ends. This CDR3 is 12 amino acids long. The CDR3 loop reads CASKGWGTEAFF. The CDR3 DNA is TGTGCCAGCAAGGGGTGGGGCACTGAAGCTTTCTTT.

This chain links TRBV5-8 with TRBJ1-1, with D unresolved. The CDR3 has 11 amino acids. Trimming cost V 0 bases and J 7 bases, with 4 bases left between them. Germline values: CDR1 SGHTS, CDR2 YDEGEE. CDR3 region: CASSLGFEAFF. In DNA form, the CDR3 reads TGTGCCAGCAGCTTGGGGTTTGAAGCTTTCTTT.

This clone was recorded once. V is TRBV2 and J is TRBJ2-6; weak D call: TRBD2 (6 bases). The CDR3 loop spans 18 amino acids. The germline CDR1 and CDR2 sequences are SNHLY and FYNNEI. The germline V and J ends were trimmed by 8 bases and 0 bases, with 20 bases remaining between them. The CDR3 reads CASLGPGGPASGANVLTF. The CDR3 DNA reads TGTGCCAGCCTAGGCCCCGGGGGACCAGCCTCTGGGGCCAACGTCCTGACTTTC. Together with reference TRBV2 and TRBJ2-6, the CDR3 gives the full variable domain: EPEVTQTPSHQVTQMGQEVILRCVPISNHLYFYWYRQILGQKVEFLVSFYNNEISEKSEIFDDQFSVERPDGSNFTLKIRSTKLEDSAMYFCASLGPGGPASGANVLTFGAGSRLTVL.

This clone was observed a few times. The chain recombines TRBV15 with TRBJ1-2; 7 positions agree with TRBD1. CDR1 and CDR2 (germline): LNHNV, YYDKDF (reference sequence). The CDR3 extends over 13 amino acids. V was clipped by 2 bases and J by 5 bases; unmatched bases: 2. The CDR3 DNA is TGTGCCACCAGCAGAACAGGGGCTTATGGCTACACCTTC. Protein: CATSRTGAYGYTF.

The chain carries TRBV4-1 and TRBJ1-2, with D tentatively TRBD1 (6 bases). Germline V gives CDR1 MGHRA, CDR2 YSYEKL. V dropped 1 base and J dropped 2 bases, with 17 bases sitting between them. CDR3 size: 17 residues. CDR3 in DNA: TGCGCCAGCAGCCAAGTTCTCAGGGGCCGTGAAAACTATGGCTACACCTTC. As protein: CASSQVLRGRENYGYTF.

The CDR3 DNA sequence: TGCAGCGGGTCCGGGACAGGGGGAACTAACGAGCAGTACTTC. Encoded protein: CSGSGTGGTNEQYF. This chain connects TRBV29-1 to TRBJ2-7; 11 bases match TRBD1. This CDR3 has 14 amino acids. Trimming at V came to 7 bases and at J to 5 bases, leaving 10 bases not matched to a gene. Germline V gives CDR1 SQVTM, CDR2 ANQGSEA.

J is TRBJ1-1 and V is TRBV4-2; possibly TRBD1 for D (6 bases). Between the trimmed V and J ends, which lost 4 bases and 1 base, there was a span of 7 bases. The V gene's germline CDR1 is LGHNA and CDR2 YNFKEQ. The CDR3 loop spans 13 amino acids. The CDR3 reads CASSPTGNTEAFF. The CDR3 coding sequence is TGTGCCAGCAGCCCGACAGGGAACACTGAAGCTTTCTTT.

The chain combines TRBV27 with TRBJ2-7; D unclear. Trimming took off 5 bases at V and 3 bases at J, with 14 bases between the two ends. Germline-derived CDR1 and CDR2 are MNHEY and SMNVEV (reference sequence). The CDR3 covers 14 residues. The chain's CDR3 is CASSQPPSLYEQYF. The CDR3 bases are TGTGCCAGCAGTCAACCTCCCTCCCTCTACGAGCAGTACTTC.

The chain carries TRBV6-1 and TRBJ1-2, with 7 bases that match TRBD1. CDR3 length: 12 amino acids. Trimming took 3 bases from V and 5 from J; bases not matched to a gene: 0. Germline V gene lookup returns CDR1 MNHNS and CDR2 SASEGT. This CDR3 reads CASSETGYGYTF. The CDR3 bases are TGTGCCAGCAGTGAGACAGGGTATGGCTACACCTTC.

The V gene is TRBV24-1, the J gene TRBJ2-2, with 9 bases aligning to TRBD1. J was trimmed by 4 bases and V by 3 bases; bases with no gene match: 5. The CDR3 extends over 16 amino acids. CDR1 is KGHDR and CDR2 is SFDVKD in the germline V gene. CDR3: CATSDLGQGATGELFF. DNA of the CDR3: TGTGCCACCAGTGATCTGGGACAGGGAGCCACCGGGGAGCTGTTTTTT.

This clone was counted between two and nine times. The gene calls are TRBV6-6 and TRBJ1-4; 7 nucleotides align to TRBD1. Looked up from germline, CDR1 is MNHNY and CDR2 is SVGAGI (reference sequence). The CDR3 totals 15 residues. The V segment lost 6 bases and the J segment 3 bases; nucleotides outside the gene matches: 7. The CDR3 region has the DNA TGTGCCAGCAGACTCGACAGGGTACCTAATGAAAAACTGTTTTTT. Translating it yields CASRLDRVPNEKLFF.

The genes are TRBV19 and TRBJ1-2; 7 nucleotides line up with TRBD1. Germline assignment: CDR1 LNHDA and CDR2 SQIVND (reference sequence). J gave up 4 bases and V 4 bases, and 3 bases lay outside the gene matches. The CDR3 covers 13 residues. The CDR3 region is CASSTRTGYGYTF. As DNA, the CDR3 is TGTGCCAGTAGTACTAGGACAGGCTATGGCTACACCTTC.

This rearrangement joins TRBV7-2 to TRBJ1-2, with 9 positions matching TRBD1. V was clipped by 2 bases and J by 4 bases; unmatched bases: 8. Per the germline V gene, CDR1 is SGHTA and CDR2 is FQGNSA. CDR3 length equals 16 residues. CDR3 amino acids: CASSLNLGTGTYGYTF. CDR3 in DNA: TGTGCCAGCAGCTTAAACTTAGGGACAGGGACCTATGGCTACACCTTC. Full variable domain (rest looked up from reference TRBV7-2 and TRBJ1-2): GAGVSQSPSNKVTEKGKDVELRCDPISGHTALYWYRQSLGQGLEFLIYFQGNSAPDKSGLPSDRFSAERTGGSVSTLTIQRTQQEDSAVYLCASSLNLGTGTYGYTFGSGTRLTVV.

This clone has more than one count but fewer than ten. This sequence joins TRBV7-2 and TRBJ1-2; D not resolved. V was shortened by 8 bases and J by 2 bases, with 15 bases between the two germline ends. Germline V lookup: CDR1 SGHTA, CDR2 FQGNSA. CDR3 length equals 14 residues. The CDR3 sequence: CASQTSPGNYGYTF. The CDR3 coding sequence is TGTGCCAGCCAAACCTCCCCGGGGAACTATGGCTACACCTTC.